The clone carrying this T cell receptor (beta chain) was detected ten times or more. Its cognate antigen is unknown. One entry per CDR3 protein results from TCRdb running MiXCR on the multiplex PCR reads. This table has fewer than 90,000 distinct CDR3 sequences, around 28% appearing once. CDR1 LNHNV and CDR2 YYDKDF come from the germline V gene (reference sequence). V lost 5 bases and J lost 3; bases outside the gene matches: 10. The CDR3 has 16 residues. The lymph nodes were axillary draining lymph nodes from breast cancer patients. This entry belongs to a study of breast tumors, draining lymph nodes, adjacent tissues. Study outcomes and limitations: Tumor T cell lymph node origin was a supported hypothesis, not proven. The data were judged consistent with most tumor T cells coming from lymph node and expanding in tumor. Tumor repertoires ranked between lymph nodes and nontumor tissue in diversity, with V and J gene preferences.

The sequenced sample consisted of axillary lymph node tissue. The receptor's source is a female donor with breast cancer. Some clones in this sample may be carry-over from other donors' samples. This chain links TRBV15 with TRBJ2-7, with TRBD2 matching 10 bases. CDR3 nucleotide sequence: TGTGCCACCAGCTACTCCCTAGCGGGAGACCGCTACGAGCAGTACTTC. Translating it yields CATSYSLAGDRYEQYF.